This TCR beta chain emerged from a study of shared clonotypes between healthy human individuals. Replicate sorted-subset PCRs were loaded with around 210 ng DNA, tens of thousands of T cell genomes. Generated by immunoSEQ multiplex PCR, the TCRdb table keeps only in-frame clones and is missing some. The sample contains about 1.5 million clones, 98% of which appear only once. Notes on this clone: Antigen unknown.

V was trimmed by 4 bases and J by 6 bases, leaving 16 bases between them. The CDR3 sequence is 15 residues long. Germline V lookup: CDR1 SGHDN, CDR2 FVKESK. Everyone who donated was a Caucasian adult who lived in Nashville, Tennessee. Study-wide results and limits: In a handful of donors, about 5% of naive CD4 clonotypes appeared in common. Compared with memory subsets, naive subsets generally had larger estimated richness.

This receptor was taken from a man under 40 in good health. Specimen: naive CD4+ T cells sorted from blood. Regarding subset: CD45RA+ positively selected. V usage is TRBV14 and J usage is TRBJ2-1; D not resolved. The CDR3, as DNA: TGTGCCAGCAGCCTATCCCCACCCGTCGGCAATGAGCAGTTCTTC. Encoded protein: CASSLSPPVGNEQFF.